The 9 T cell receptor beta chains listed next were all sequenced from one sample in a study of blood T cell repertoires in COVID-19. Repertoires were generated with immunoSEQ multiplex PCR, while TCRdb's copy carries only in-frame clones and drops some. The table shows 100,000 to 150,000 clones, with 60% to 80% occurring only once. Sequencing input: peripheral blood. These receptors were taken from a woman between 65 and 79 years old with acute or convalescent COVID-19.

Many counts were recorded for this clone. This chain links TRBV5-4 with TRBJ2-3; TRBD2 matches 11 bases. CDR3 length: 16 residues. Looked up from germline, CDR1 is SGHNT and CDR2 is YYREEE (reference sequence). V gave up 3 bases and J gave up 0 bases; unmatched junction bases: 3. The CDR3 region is CASSSTSGGSTDTQYF. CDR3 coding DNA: TGTGCCAGCAGCTCTACTAGCGGGGGAAGCACAGATACGCAGTATTTT.

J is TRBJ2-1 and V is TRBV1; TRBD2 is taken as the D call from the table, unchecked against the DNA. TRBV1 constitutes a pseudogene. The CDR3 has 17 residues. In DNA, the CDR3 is TGCACCAGCAGCCAAGTACCGGGGGGCCCGAGGTACAATGAGCAGTTCTTC. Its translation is CTSSQVPGGPRYNEQFF.

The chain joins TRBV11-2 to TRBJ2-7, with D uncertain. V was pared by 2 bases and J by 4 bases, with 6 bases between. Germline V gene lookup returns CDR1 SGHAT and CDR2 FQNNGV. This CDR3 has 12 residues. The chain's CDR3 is CASSLSGYEQYF. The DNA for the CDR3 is TGTGCCAGCAGCTTATCCGGGTACGAGCAGTACTTC.

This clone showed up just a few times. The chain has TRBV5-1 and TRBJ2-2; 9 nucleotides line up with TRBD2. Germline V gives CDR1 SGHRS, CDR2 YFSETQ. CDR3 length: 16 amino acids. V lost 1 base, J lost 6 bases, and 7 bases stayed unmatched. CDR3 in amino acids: CASSLSSSGISGELFF. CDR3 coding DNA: TGCGCCAGCAGCTTGAGTTCTAGCGGGATTTCCGGGGAGCTGTTTTTT.

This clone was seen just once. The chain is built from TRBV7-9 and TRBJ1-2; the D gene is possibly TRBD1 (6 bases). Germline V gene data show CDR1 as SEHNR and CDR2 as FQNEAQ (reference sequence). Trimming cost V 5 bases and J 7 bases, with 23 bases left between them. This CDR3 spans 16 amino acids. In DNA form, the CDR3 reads TGTGCCAGCAGCGAGCGGGGGCTTCGAGGGACTTCTGGCTACACCTTC. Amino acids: CASSERGLRGTSGYTF.

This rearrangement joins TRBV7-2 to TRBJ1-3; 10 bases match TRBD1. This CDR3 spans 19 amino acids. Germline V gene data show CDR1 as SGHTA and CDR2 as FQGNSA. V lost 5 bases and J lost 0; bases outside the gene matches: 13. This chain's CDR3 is CASSRRRTGGSSSGNTIYF. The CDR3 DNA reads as TGTGCCAGCAGCCGTCGACGGACAGGGGGGAGTAGCTCTGGAAACACCATATATTTT.

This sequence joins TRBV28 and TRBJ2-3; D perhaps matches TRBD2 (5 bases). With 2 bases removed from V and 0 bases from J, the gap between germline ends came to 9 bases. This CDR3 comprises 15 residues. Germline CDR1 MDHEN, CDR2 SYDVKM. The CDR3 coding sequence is TGTGCCAGCAGTTTAAGCGGAACTAGCACAGATACGCAGTATTTT. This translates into CASSLSGTSTDTQYF.

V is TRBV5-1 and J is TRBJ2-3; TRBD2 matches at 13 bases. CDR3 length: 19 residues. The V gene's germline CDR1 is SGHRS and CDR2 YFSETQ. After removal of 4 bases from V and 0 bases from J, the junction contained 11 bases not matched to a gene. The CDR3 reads CASSRMGLAGSASTDTQYF. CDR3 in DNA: TGCGCCAGCAGCCGGATGGGACTAGCGGGATCTGCTAGCACAGATACGCAGTATTTT.

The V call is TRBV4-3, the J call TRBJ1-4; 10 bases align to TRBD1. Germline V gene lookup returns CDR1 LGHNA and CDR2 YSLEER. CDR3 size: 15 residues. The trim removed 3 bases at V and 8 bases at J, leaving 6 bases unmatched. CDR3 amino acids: CASSHLDRGREKLFF. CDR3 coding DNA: TGCGCCAGCAGCCATCTGGACAGGGGGAGGGAAAAACTGTTTTTT.